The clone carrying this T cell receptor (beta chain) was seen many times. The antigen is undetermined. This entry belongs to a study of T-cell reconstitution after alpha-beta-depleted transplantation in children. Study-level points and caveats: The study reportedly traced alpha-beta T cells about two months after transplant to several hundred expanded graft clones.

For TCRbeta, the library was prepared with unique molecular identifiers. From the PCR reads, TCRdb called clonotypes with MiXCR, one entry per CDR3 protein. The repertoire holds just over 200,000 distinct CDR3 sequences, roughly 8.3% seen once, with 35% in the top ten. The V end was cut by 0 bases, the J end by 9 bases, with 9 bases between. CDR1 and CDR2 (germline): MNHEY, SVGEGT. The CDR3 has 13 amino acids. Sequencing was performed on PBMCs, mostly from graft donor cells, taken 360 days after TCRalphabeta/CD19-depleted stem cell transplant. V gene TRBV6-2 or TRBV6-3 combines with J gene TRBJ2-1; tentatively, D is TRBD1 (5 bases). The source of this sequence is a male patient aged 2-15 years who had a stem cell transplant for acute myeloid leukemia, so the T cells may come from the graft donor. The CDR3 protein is CASSYSTQGEQFF. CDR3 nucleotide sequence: TGTGCCAGCAGTTACTCGACCCAGGGTGAGCAGTTCTTC.